What follows are 29 T cell receptor beta chains derived from one specimen sequenced in a study of T cell changes during pregnancy in multiple sclerosis. Sequenced by immunoSEQ multiplex PCR; TCRdb stores in-frame clones only, minus some. The sample shows some 99,000 clones, roughly nine tenths of them seen only once. Sequenced material: peripheral blood, taken after pregnancy. Receptors were obtained from a female donor in good health, enrolled as a control in a pregnancy study.

V is TRBV6-5 and J is TRBJ2-1; 8 bases line up with TRBD2. V was clipped by 4 bases and J by 0 bases; unmatched bases: 5. Germline V gene sequence: CDR1 MNHEY, CDR2 SVGAGI. This CDR3 has 16 amino acids. CDR3 sequence reads: CASSSLAGISYNEQFF. The CDR3 DNA is TGTGCCAGCAGTTCCTTAGCGGGGATCTCCTACAATGAGCAGTTCTTC.

The chain links TRBV10-3 to TRBJ2-7; TRBD1 aligns across 9 bases. The trim removed 6 bases at V and 4 bases at J, leaving 10 bases unmatched. CDR1 is ENHRY and CDR2 is SYGVKD in the germline V gene. The CDR3 runs 15 residues. CDR3: CAISNPGQGPYEQYF. The DNA for the CDR3 is TGTGCCATCAGCAATCCGGGACAGGGACCGTACGAGCAGTACTTC.

V usage is TRBV9 and J usage is TRBJ2-4; 14 nucleotides align to TRBD2. Trimming took 3 bases from V and 4 from J; bases not matched to a gene: 3. Germline loops: CDR1 SGDLS, CDR2 YYNGEE. This CDR3 comprises 16 residues. The CDR3 DNA reads TGTGCCAGCAGCGCCGGACTAGCGGGAGGTAAAAACATTCAGTACTTC. It translates to CASSAGLAGGKNIQYF.

The chain links TRBV28 to TRBJ1-4; 7 nucleotides align to TRBD1. Germline loops: CDR1 MDHEN, CDR2 SYDVKM. The CDR3 runs 13 residues. V shed 5 bases and J 8 bases; nucleotides not matched to a gene: 5. Here the CDR3 DNA reads TGTGCCAGCAGTCCGGGGACAGACGAAAAACTGTTTTTT. Protein product: CASSPGTDEKLFF.

This sequence joins TRBV11-2 and TRBJ2-5; D is uncertain. This CDR3 has 10 residues. Per the germline V gene, CDR1 is SGHAT and CDR2 is FQNNGV. V lost 4 bases to trimming and J lost 5 bases, with 2 bases between them. In nucleotides, the CDR3 is TGTGCCAGCAGCTCGGAGACCCAGTACTTC. This sequence encodes CASSSETQYF.

This clone was picked up one time. The chain combines TRBV18 with TRBJ2-5; D not resolved. This CDR3 has 17 residues. Trimming removed 3 bases at V and 2 bases at J, with 19 bases between. Germline values: CDR1 KGHSH, CDR2 LQKENI. CDR3 bases: TGTGCCAGCTCACCCGATTCCGCGCGTCAATATCAAGAGACCCAGTACTTC. Translating gives CASSPDSARQYQETQYF.

The chain has TRBV4-1 and TRBJ1-2; no clear D. This CDR3 comprises 15 residues. V shed 4 bases and J shed 7 bases, with 19 bases lying between them. Germline CDR1 reads MGHRA; CDR2 reads YSYEKL. The CDR3 nucleotides are TGCGCCAGCAGCCTCAGGACCGGGCCGGGGTTTGGCTACACCTTC. Its protein product is CASSLRTGPGFGYTF.

V usage is TRBV27 and J usage is TRBJ2-3, with 9 nucleotides matching TRBD2. Germline V gene data show CDR1 as MNHEY and CDR2 as SMNVEV (reference sequence). The CDR3 covers 15 residues. Trimming removed 6 bases from V and 5 bases from J; junction bases left unmatched: 9. The CDR3: CASRSQREVLDTQYF. For the CDR3, the DNA is TGTGCCAGCAGATCTCAGCGGGAGGTTTTAGATACGCAGTATTTT.

About this clone: Other DNA sequences within the sample encode an identical CDR3. The chain carries TRBV19 and TRBJ2-7; TRBD1 matches at 9 bases. V trimming: 6 bases; J trimming: 2 bases; junction bases outside the gene matches: 5. The CDR3 spans 14 residues. The germline gives CDR1 LNHDA, CDR2 SQIVND (reference sequence). Written as DNA, the CDR3 is TGTGCCAGTAGGGAAGGACAGGGGCCCTACGAGCAGTACTTC. Translated: CASREGQGPYEQYF.

This chain connects TRBV5-6 to TRBJ1-1, with a tentative D call TRBD1 (6 bases). There are 13 residues in the CDR3. Deletions cut 2 bases from V and 5 bases from J, with 10 bases between. Germline CDR1 SGHDT, CDR2 YYEEEE. CDR3 residues: CASSLTGPTEAFF. CDR3 nucleotides: TGTGCCAGCAGCTTAACAGGGCCAACTGAAGCTTTCTTT.

V usage is TRBV13 and J usage is TRBJ1-5, with no clear D. Trimming left V 11 bases short and J 4 bases short, with 12 bases between. This CDR3 spans 12 amino acids. The germline V gene has CDR1 PRHDT and CDR2 FYEKMQ (reference sequence). The CDR3 is CAPPPGNQPQHF. CDR3 nucleotides: TGTGCCCCACCCCCGGGGAATCAGCCCCAGCATTTT. The variable domain in full, completed from reference TRBV13 and TRBJ1-5, reads AAGVIQSPRHLIKEKRETATLKCYPIPRHDTVYWYQQGPGQDPQFLISFYEKMQSDKGSIPDRFSAQQFSDYHSELNMSSLELGDSALYFCAPPPGNQPQHFGDGTRLSIL.

V usage is TRBV14 and J usage is TRBJ2-1; D unresolved. The germline V gene has CDR1 SGHDN and CDR2 FVKESK. V lost 4 bases and J 0 bases, leaving 13 bases between the germline ends. The length of the CDR3 is 16 residues. CDR3 protein: CASSPPRKSSYNEQFF. CDR3 in DNA: TGTGCCAGCAGCCCTCCCCGCAAGAGCTCCTACAATGAGCAGTTCTTC. The full variable domain, completed using reference TRBV14 and TRBJ2-1, is EAGVTQFPSHSVIEKGQTVTLRCDPISGHDNLYWYRRVMGKEIKFLLHFVKESKQDESGMPNNRFLAERTGGTYSTLKVQPAELEDSGVYFCASSPPRKSSYNEQFFGPGTRLTVL.

The chain joins TRBV12-5 to TRBJ1-6; TRBD1 matches 9 bases. V lost 4 bases, J lost 8 bases, and 6 bases stayed unmatched. Germline CDR1 reads LGHNT; CDR2 reads FRNRAP. CDR3 length: 15 residues. The CDR3 loop reads CASGSGWTGDSPLHF. CDR3 DNA sequence: TGTGCTAGTGGTTCGGGTTGGACAGGGGATTCACCCCTCCACTTT.

The chain combines TRBV29-1 with TRBJ2-5, with D tentatively TRBD1 (5 bases). The CDR3 extends over 12 amino acids. Germline values: CDR1 SQVTM, CDR2 ANQGSEA. The V and J ends lost 5 bases and 4 bases respectively, with 11 bases between them. CDR3 loop: CSVIGAGETQYF. The CDR3 DNA reads as TGCAGCGTTATAGGGGCCGGAGAGACCCAGTACTTC.

V is TRBV25-1 and J is TRBJ1-4; the D is unclear. This CDR3 has 15 residues. Germline V gives CDR1 MGHDK, CDR2 SYGVNS. V lost 3 bases and J lost 7, with 15 bases in between. In nucleotides, the CDR3 is TGTGCCAGCAGTGATATTGACCCGGGTAGTGAAAAACTGTTTTTT. Translating gives CASSDIDPGSEKLFF.

CDR3 in DNA: TGTGCCAGCAGCCCAGAGCGGGGCTCTCAGGCAGATACGCAGTATTTT. Its translation: CASSPERGSQADTQYF. The chain links TRBV5-4 to TRBJ2-3, with 7 positions matching TRBD2. The CDR3 contains 16 residues. V was pared by 4 bases and J by 4 bases, with 12 bases of the junction left unmatched. Germline values: CDR1 SGHNT, CDR2 YYREEE (reference sequence).

J is TRBJ2-7 and V is TRBV12-5; D possibly corresponds to TRBD1 (6 bases). There are 16 residues in the CDR3. Germline V gene lookup returns CDR1 LGHNT and CDR2 FRNRAP. Deletions cut 2 bases from V and 6 bases from J, with 20 bases between. The CDR3 sequence: CASGLPPAQGAVEQYF. CDR3 nucleotide sequence: TGTGCTAGTGGTTTGCCCCCGGCACAGGGTGCGGTCGAGCAGTACTTC. Filled out from reference TRBV12-5 and TRBJ2-7, the complete variable domain reads DARVTQTPRHKVTEMGQEVTMRCQPILGHNTVFWYRQTMMQGLELLAYFRNRAPLDDSGMPKDRFSAEMPDATLATLKIQPSEPRDSAVYFCASGLPPAQGAVEQYFGPGTRLTVT.

The V call is TRBV9, the J call TRBJ2-3; tentatively, D is TRBD1 (5 bases). Germline CDR1 SGDLS, CDR2 YYNGEE. Deletions cut 0 bases from V and 0 bases from J, with 8 bases between. The CDR3 contains 15 residues. The CDR3 bases are TGTGCCAGCAGCGTAGATCAGGGTAGCACAGATACGCAGTATTTT. This translates into CASSVDQGSTDTQYF.

The genes are TRBV27 and TRBJ2-4; TRBD1 agrees at 9 bases. Germline CDR1 and CDR2: MNHEY and SMNVEV (reference sequence). The CDR3 totals 15 residues. Trimming removed 6 bases from V and 10 bases from J; junction bases left unmatched: 13. The CDR3 region is CASSRTGGGTLIQYF. CDR3 bases: TGTGCCAGCAGCCGAACAGGGGGCGGAACCCTTATTCAGTACTTC.

The rearrangement uses TRBV7-2 and TRBJ2-5, with 7 bases matching TRBD2. Germline V lookup: CDR1 SGHTA, CDR2 FQGNSA. J gave up 2 bases and V 4 bases, and 10 bases lay outside the gene matches. This CDR3 region has 16 residues. Here the CDR3 reads CASSSKRLANQETQYF. The DNA for the CDR3 is TGTGCCAGCAGCTCCAAAAGACTAGCTAATCAAGAGACCCAGTACTTC.

The J gene is TRBJ2-1, the V gene TRBV2, with D tentatively TRBD2 (6 bases). Germline loops: CDR1 SNHLY, CDR2 FYNNEI. This CDR3 is 15 amino acids long. Trimming cost V 4 bases and J 0 bases, with 10 bases left between them. Written as DNA, the CDR3 is TGTGCCAGCAGTGGCGGGATTTTCTCCTACAATGAGCAGTTCTTC. Amino acids: CASSGGIFSYNEQFF. The entire variable domain, with the rest obtained from reference TRBV2 and TRBJ2-1, is as follows: EPEVTQTPSHQVTQMGQEVILRCVPISNHLYFYWYRQILGQKVEFLVSFYNNEISEKSEIFDDQFSVERPDGSNFTLKIRSTKLEDSAMYFCASSGGIFSYNEQFFGPGTRLTVL.

The J gene is TRBJ2-1, the V gene TRBV19, with 11 positions matching TRBD1. V gave up 1 base and J gave up 3 bases; unmatched junction bases: 8. The CDR3 totals 18 residues. Germline V CDR1 and CDR2: LNHDA, SQIVND (reference sequence). The CDR3 region is CASSIGTGGGVFYNEQFF. CDR3 coding DNA: TGTGCCAGTAGTATAGGGACAGGGGGCGGTGTTTTCTACAATGAGCAGTTCTTC.

The chain recombines TRBV5-5 with TRBJ2-7, with 16 bases fitting TRBD2. With 0 bases clipped from V and 2 bases from J, the junction kept 2 bases outside the gene matches. The germline V gene encodes CDR1 SGHKS and CDR2 YYEKEE (reference sequence). CDR3 length equals 17 residues. CDR3 nucleotide sequence: TGTGCCAGCAGCTTGGGAGGGACTAGCGGGGGGGCCTACGAGCAGTACTTC. Its translation: CASSLGGTSGGAYEQYF.

This chain joins TRBV10-3 and TRBJ2-7; 11 nucleotides line up with TRBD2. Per the germline V gene, CDR1 is ENHRY and CDR2 is SYGVKD. V lost 11 bases, J lost 6 bases, and 12 bases stayed unmatched. This CDR3 contains 14 residues. Written as DNA, the CDR3 is TGTGCCGTGGCTCCTAGCGGGAGGAAGACCGAGCAGTACTTC. It is translated as CAVAPSGRKTEQYF.

This chain connects TRBV9 to TRBJ2-5; a weak D match, TRBD1 (5 bases). V lost 0 bases to trimming and J lost 5 bases, with 11 bases between them. Germline-derived CDR1 and CDR2 are SGDLS and YYNGEE. The CDR3 has 14 amino acids. CDR3 in amino acids: CASSVEGQYETQYF. The CDR3 DNA reads as TGTGCCAGCAGCGTAGAGGGGCAGTACGAGACCCAGTACTTC.

The chain uses TRBV11-2 and TRBJ1-4; no clear D. There are 15 residues in the CDR3. CDR1 SGHAT and CDR2 FQNNGV come from the germline V gene. V was cut by 4 bases and J by 5 bases, with 14 bases left in between. The CDR3 here is CASSYVVSGNEKLFF. The CDR3 DNA reads as TGTGCCAGCAGCTACGTCGTATCCGGGAATGAAAAACTGTTTTTT. Together with reference TRBV11-2 and TRBJ1-4, the CDR3 gives the full variable domain: EAGVAQSPRYKIIEKRQSVAFWCNPISGHATLYWYQQILGQGPKLLIQFQNNGVVDDSQLPKDRFSAERLKGVDSTLKIQPAKLEDSAVYLCASSYVVSGNEKLFFGSGTQLSVL.

The V gene is TRBV21-1, the J gene TRBJ1-4. TRBV21-1 is a listed pseudogene. The CDR3 is made up of 18 amino acids. CDR3 bases: TGTGCCAGCACCCGATGGCAGGGAGGAAGGGGAACTAATGAAAAACTGTTTTTT. As protein: CASTRWQGGRGTNEKLFF.

This clone came up once. The CDR3 coding sequence is TGTGCCAGCAGCTTGGCGGGCGGGCGGTACACCGGGGAGCTGTTTTTT. This translates into CASSLAGGRYTGELFF. This chain links TRBV7-3 with TRBJ2-2, with TRBD2 as a possible D gene (5 bases). Germline CDR1 and CDR2: SGHTA and FQGTGA. V was cut by 3 bases and J by 3 bases, with 14 bases left in between. This CDR3 has 16 residues.

The chain combines TRBV5-4 with TRBJ1-1, with 7 nucleotides matching TRBD1. Looked up from germline, CDR1 is SGHNT and CDR2 is YYREEE (reference sequence). The length of the CDR3 is 13 residues. Trimming cost V 6 bases and J 5 bases; bases outside gene matches: 7. The CDR3 is CASNRQGGTEAFF. CDR3 coding DNA: TGTGCCAGCAACCGACAGGGTGGGACTGAAGCTTTCTTT.